What follows are 2 T cell receptor beta chains derived from one specimen sequenced in a study of CD8 T cell repertoires and HIV-1 epitope variants. Only in-frame clones appear in the TCRdb table, and some are missing; sequencing was by immunoSEQ multiplex PCR. The sample yields more than 85,000 clones, more than 65% seen once. Specimen: uncultured baseline CD8+ T cells from peripheral blood mononuclear cells (PBMCs). These receptors were taken from a male donor with HIV.

The table lists this clone with many counts. The chain uses TRBV7-2 and TRBJ2-7; possible D gene TRBD2, 6 bases. The CDR3 extends over 12 amino acids. The germline CDR1 and CDR2 sequences are SGHTA and FQGNSA. V lost 1 base to trimming and J lost 9 bases, with 10 bases between them. CDR3: CASSLVPSVQYF. CDR3 sequence (DNA): TGTGCCAGCAGCTTAGTCCCTAGCGTGCAGTACTTC.

V is TRBV7-9 and J is TRBJ2-4, with 10 bases fitting TRBD1. The CDR3 loop spans 18 amino acids. The germline V gene encodes CDR1 SEHNR and CDR2 FQNEAQ (reference sequence). Trimming cost V 4 bases and J 4 bases; bases outside gene matches: 13. The CDR3 nucleotides are TGTGCCAGCAGCTACCGAAGGACAGGGGGTTCGTCTAAAAACATTCAGTACTTC. Protein: CASSYRRTGGSSKNIQYF.